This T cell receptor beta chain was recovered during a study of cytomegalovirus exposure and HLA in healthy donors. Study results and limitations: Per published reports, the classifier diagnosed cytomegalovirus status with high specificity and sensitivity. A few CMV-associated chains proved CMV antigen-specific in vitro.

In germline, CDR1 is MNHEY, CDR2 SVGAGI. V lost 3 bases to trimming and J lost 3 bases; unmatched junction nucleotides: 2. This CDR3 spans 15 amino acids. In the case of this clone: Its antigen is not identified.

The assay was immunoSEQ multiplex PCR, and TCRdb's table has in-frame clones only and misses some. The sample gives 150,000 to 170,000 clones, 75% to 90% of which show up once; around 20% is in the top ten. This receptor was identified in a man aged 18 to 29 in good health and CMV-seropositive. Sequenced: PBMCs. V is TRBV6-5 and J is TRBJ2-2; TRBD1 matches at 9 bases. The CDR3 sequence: CASSYGQGYTGELFF. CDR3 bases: TGTGCCAGCAGTTATGGACAGGGGTACACCGGGGAGCTGTTTTTT.